The 31 T cell receptor beta chains below all came from one sample that was sequenced in a study of blood T cell repertoires in COVID-19. Assay: immunoSEQ multiplex PCR; the TCRdb copy retains only in-frame clones and omits some. The sample has under 45,000 clones; 80% to 90% are singletons. Sequences were obtained from peripheral blood. The origin of the receptors is a human donor in a cohort sampled during active COVID-19.

The chain recombines TRBV4-1 with TRBJ1-3; TRBD1 is a possible D gene (6 bases). Trimming left V 2 bases short and J 8 bases short, with 13 bases between. Per the germline V gene, CDR1 is MGHRA and CDR2 is YSYEKL. The CDR3 loop spans 14 amino acids. The CDR3 loop is CASSQTTGRDTIYF. As DNA, the CDR3 is TGCGCCAGCAGCCAAACAACAGGGAGGGACACCATATATTTT.

J is TRBJ2-3 and V is TRBV5-1, with D possibly TRBD2 on 5 matching bases. V gave up 0 bases and J gave up 5 bases, with 16 bases separating them. This CDR3 region has 16 residues. The V gene's germline CDR1 is SGHRS and CDR2 YFSETQ. CDR3 sequence: CASSLGGRPRLDTQYF. The CDR3 DNA reads as TGCGCCAGCAGCTTGGGCGGGCGTCCCCGTCTAGATACGCAGTATTTT.

This chain joins TRBV7-6 and TRBJ2-2; D not certain. Germline CDR1 reads SGHVS; CDR2 reads FNYEAQ. V was trimmed by 5 bases and J by 0 bases, leaving 7 bases between them. The CDR3 runs to 14 residues. As DNA, the CDR3 is TGTGCCAGCAGCCCCACAGCGAACACCGGGGAGCTGTTTTTT. This encodes CASSPTANTGELFF.

The chain is built from TRBV27 and TRBJ1-1, with D unclear. Germline V CDR1 and CDR2: MNHEY, SMNVEV (reference sequence). The length of the CDR3 is 14 residues. V dropped 7 bases and J dropped 5 bases, with 17 bases sitting between them. The CDR3 coding sequence is TGTGCCAGCACCCGAAGGTGGAGGGCGACTGAAGCTTTCTTT. It yields the protein CASTRRWRATEAFF.

This clone was detected only a few times. The V gene is TRBV3-1 (or the pseudogene TRBV3-2), the J gene TRBJ1-2; D is unclear. Trimming took 0 bases from V and 9 from J, leaving 8 bases between them. This CDR3 spans 12 amino acids. Germline lookup yields CDR1 LGHDT and CDR2 YNNKEL (reference sequence). The CDR3 DNA follows: TGTGCCAGCAGCCAAGATCGGTTAAGCTACACCTTC. It encodes CASSQDRLSYTF.

The gene calls are TRBV29-1 and TRBJ2-1; TRBD1 might be the D (7 bases). The germline V gene has CDR1 SQVTM and CDR2 ANQGSEA. Trimming cost V 3 bases and J 7 bases, with 13 bases left between them. The CDR3 runs 13 residues. The CDR3 DNA reads TGCAGCGTTGATCACCAGGGGGGAAATGAGCAGTTCTTC. Translating gives CSVDHQGGNEQFF.

J is TRBJ2-1 and V is TRBV7-9; 9 nucleotides agree with TRBD1. Unmatched junction bases numbered 8, after V lost 5 bases and J lost 9 bases. Looked up from germline, CDR1 is SEHNR and CDR2 is FQNEAQ (reference sequence). This CDR3 spans 14 amino acids. The CDR3 reads CASSLRQGVSEQFF. In DNA, the CDR3 is TGTGCCAGCAGCCTCCGACAGGGGGTTAGTGAGCAGTTCTTC.

The genes are TRBV23-1 and TRBJ2-2, with TRBD1 matching 9 bases. TRBV23-1 is an ORF, and what it does is uncertain. The CDR3 sequence is 15 residues long. J lost 6 bases, V lost 4 bases, and 6 bases had no gene match. DNA for the CDR3: TGCGCCAGCAGTCTACCTGGGACAGGGCCCGGGGAGCTGTTTTTT. This gives the protein CASSLPGTGPGELFF.

V and J are TRBV24-1 and TRBJ1-1; D is unclear. CDR1 and CDR2 (germline): KGHDR, SFDVKD. The ends were cut back, 3 bases at V and 1 base at J, with 5 bases in the middle. The CDR3 consists of 13 residues. The CDR3 loop is CATSDEKNTEAFF. CDR3 sequence (DNA): TGTGCCACCAGTGATGAGAAGAACACTGAAGCTTTCTTT.

V is TRBV7-2 and J is TRBJ2-5, with 7 bases lining up with TRBD1. CDR1 SGHTA and CDR2 FQGNSA come from the germline V gene. Trimming cost V 5 bases and J 3 bases; bases outside gene matches: 9. The CDR3 extends over 15 amino acids. Here the CDR3 DNA reads TGTGCCAGCAGCCCTAGGACAGGACGAAAAGAGACCCAGTACTTC. Translated, it gives CASSPRTGRKETQYF.

V is TRBV10-1 and J is TRBJ2-1; 11 bases line up with TRBD2. V shed 6 bases, J shed 8 bases, and the junction held 15 bases outside the gene matches. The CDR3 spans 17 residues. Looked up from germline, CDR1 is WNHNN and CDR2 is SYGVQD (reference sequence). The DNA of the CDR3 is TGCGCCAGCAGGAAAATAGCGGGAGGGCCCGGTGAGGATGAGCAGTTCTTC. Amino acid sequence: CASRKIAGGPGEDEQFF.

The chain combines TRBV4-3 with TRBJ2-3; 8 bases fit TRBD2. This CDR3 is 17 amino acids long. J gave up 3 bases and V 1 base, and 9 bases lay outside the gene matches. Germline values: CDR1 LGHNA, CDR2 YSLEER. Written as DNA, the CDR3 is TGCGCCAGCAGCCAAGGGCAAGCGGGGGACGGTACAGATACGCAGTATTTT. It encodes CASSQGQAGDGTDTQYF.

This chain uses TRBV28 with TRBJ2-7; D is uncertain. The germline CDR1 and CDR2 sequences are MDHEN and SYDVKM. The CDR3 consists of 12 residues. Deletions cut 6 bases from V and 2 bases from J, with 8 bases between. CDR3 loop: CASSDWAYEQYF. The CDR3 region has the DNA TGTGCCAGCAGCGACTGGGCCTACGAGCAGTACTTC.

The rearrangement joins TRBV4-2 to TRBJ2-7, with D perhaps TRBD2 (7 bases). The V and J ends lost 0 bases and 2 bases respectively, with 20 bases between them. Germline V gives CDR1 LGHNA, CDR2 YNFKEQ. The CDR3 loop spans 18 amino acids. In DNA, the CDR3 is TGTGCCAGCAGCCAAGATTCCGCGGGGGCAGAGAGGACCTACGAGCAGTACTTC. It yields the protein CASSQDSAGAERTYEQYF.

The rearrangement joins TRBV6-5 to TRBJ1-1; 7 bases line up with TRBD1. There are 15 residues in the CDR3. The J segment lost 1 base and the V segment lost 6 bases, leaving 8 bases of the junction unmatched. Germline V gives CDR1 MNHEY, CDR2 SVGAGI. CDR3 DNA sequence: TGTGCCAGCAGCCCGGGACAGCCTGGGAACACTGAAGCTTTCTTT. Encoded protein: CASSPGQPGNTEAFF.

The rearrangement joins TRBV18 to TRBJ1-6; 8 nucleotides align to TRBD1. Per germline, CDR1 KGHSH and CDR2 LQKENI. The CDR3 consists of 19 residues. J gave up 1 base and V 2 bases, and 10 bases lay outside the gene matches. CDR3 nucleotides: TGTGCCAGCTCACCAGGTCCGGCAGGGGGCAAGTCCTATAATTCACCCCTCCACTTT. Translating it yields CASSPGPAGGKSYNSPLHF.

The V call is TRBV6-6, the J call TRBJ2-3, with D possibly TRBD1 on 5 matching bases. The germline gives CDR1 MNHNY, CDR2 SVGAGI (reference sequence). V lost 6 bases, J lost 4 bases, and 20 bases lay in between. This CDR3 contains 16 residues. CDR3 nucleotides: TGTGCCAGCAGACAGCGAACCCAGGGCGGCCCAGATACGCAGTATTTT. Translating it yields CASRQRTQGGPDTQYF.

The chain carries TRBV5-1 and TRBJ1-6; maybe TRBD1 (5 bases). V was trimmed by 0 bases and J by 10 bases, leaving 20 bases between them. The CDR3 covers 17 residues. Looked up from germline, CDR1 is SGHRS and CDR2 is YFSETQ. DNA of the CDR3: TGCGCCAGCAGCTTGGGGTTTGGGGGGGTAGGAGACTCACCCCTCCACTTT. Translated, it gives CASSLGFGGVGDSPLHF.

This sequence joins TRBV18 and TRBJ2-7; a possible D gene is TRBD2 (6 bases). The CDR3 contains 13 residues. The V end was cut by 3 bases, the J end by 7 bases, with 13 bases between. The germline V gene encodes CDR1 KGHSH and CDR2 LQKENI. The CDR3 nucleotides read TGTGCCAGCTCACCCGTGGAGGGGCGGGAGCAGTACTTC. Protein product: CASSPVEGREQYF.

The gene calls are TRBV5-4 and TRBJ2-1, with 7 bases fitting TRBD2. The CDR3 totals 14 residues. V shed 0 bases and J 3 bases; nucleotides not matched to a gene: 0. Germline V gives CDR1 SGHNT, CDR2 YYREEE (reference sequence). In nucleotides, the CDR3 is TGTGCCAGCAGCTTGGAGCGGGGCTACAATGAGCAGTTCTTC. Its translation is CASSLERGYNEQFF.

CDR3 protein: CASSLNSPLHF. In DNA form, the CDR3 reads TGTGCCAGCAGCCTGAATTCACCCCTCCACTTT. The genes are TRBV7-2 and TRBJ1-6; D gene unclear. Germline V CDR1 and CDR2: SGHTA, FQGNSA. With 5 bases removed from V and 7 bases from J, the gap between germline ends came to 3 bases. The CDR3 is made up of 11 amino acids. Using reference TRBV7-2 and TRBJ1-6 for the parts outside the CDR3, the full variable domain is GAGVSQSPSNKVTEKGKDVELRCDPISGHTALYWYRQSLGQGLEFLIYFQGNSAPDKSGLPSDRFSAERTGGSVSTLTIQRTQQEDSAVYLCASSLNSPLHFGNGTRLTVT.

This CDR3 reads CASSQTGGLETQYF. In DNA, the CDR3 is TGTGCCAGCAGCCAGACAGGGGGCTTGGAGACCCAGTACTTC. This sequence joins TRBV5-8 and TRBJ2-5; 10 bases align to TRBD1. The CDR3 has 14 residues. J was trimmed by 5 bases and V by 4 bases; bases with no gene match: 5. CDR1 is SGHTS and CDR2 is YDEGEE in the germline V gene.

The chain recombines TRBV29-1 with TRBJ1-2; 7 bases line up with TRBD1. J was trimmed by 8 bases and V by 4 bases; bases with no gene match: 7. Germline V gene sequence: CDR1 SQVTM, CDR2 ANQGSEA. The CDR3 runs 12 residues. CDR3 nucleotide sequence: TGCAGCGTTGCCGACAGGGTGTACGGCTACACCTTC. Translated: CSVADRVYGYTF.

The chain joins TRBV2 to TRBJ2-5; 9 bases agree with TRBD2. Per germline, CDR1 SNHLY and CDR2 FYNNEI. J was trimmed by 5 bases and V by 4 bases; bases with no gene match: 5. The CDR3 covers 14 residues. CDR3 nucleotides: TGTGCCAGCAGTGGGACTAGCGTATATGAGACCCAGTACTTC. Its translation is CASSGTSVYETQYF.

The chain employs TRBV28 and TRBJ2-3; D not certain. The CDR3 consists of 12 residues. V lost 4 bases and J 7 bases, leaving 9 bases between the germline ends. The V gene's germline CDR1 is MDHEN and CDR2 SYDVKM. The CDR3 here is CASSSRLNTQYF. CDR3 in DNA: TGTGCCAGCAGTTCCAGGTTAAATACGCAGTATTTT. The full variable domain, rest sourced from reference TRBV28 and TRBJ2-3, is DVKVTQSSRYLVKRTGEKVFLECVQDMDHENMFWYRQDPGLGLRLIYFSYDVKMKEKGDIPEGYSVSREKKERFSLILESASTNQTSMYLCASSSRLNTQYFGPGTRLTVL.

This clone was counted between two and nine times. The chain has TRBV19 and TRBJ1-6; a possible D gene is TRBD1 (6 bases). The V end lost 5 bases, the J end lost 4 bases, and 18 bases lay between the germline ends. This CDR3 is built from 17 residues. Germline CDR1 is LNHDA and CDR2 is SQIVND (reference sequence). The CDR3 nucleotides are TGTGCCAGTAGTCCAAGGGACACCTACACATATAATTCACCCCTCCACTTT. Translated, it gives CASSPRDTYTYNSPLHF.

V is TRBV5-1 and J is TRBJ2-2; weak D call: TRBD1 (5 bases). The CDR3 spans 16 residues. The germline V and J ends were trimmed by 4 bases and 0 bases, with 13 bases remaining between them. The germline gives CDR1 SGHRS, CDR2 YFSETQ. The CDR3 loop is CASSPWAGTNTGELFF. The DNA of the CDR3 is TGCGCCAGCAGCCCCTGGGCAGGGACGAACACCGGGGAGCTGTTTTTT.

In DNA form, the CDR3 reads TGTGCCAGCAGCCTTAGCACAGATACGCAGTATTTT. Protein product: CASSLSTDTQYF. This sequence joins TRBV7-3 and TRBJ2-3; D unresolved. The V gene lost 5 bases and the J gene lost 0 bases, with 3 bases spanning the gap. CDR1 and CDR2 (germline): SGHTA, FQGTGA. The CDR3 has 12 residues.

V usage is TRBV9 and J usage is TRBJ1-3, with TRBD1 matching over 8 bases. Germline values: CDR1 SGDLS, CDR2 YYNGEE. The CDR3 has 14 amino acids. Trimming at V came to 6 bases and at J to 8 bases, leaving 10 bases not matched to a gene. The CDR3 nucleotides are TGTGCCAGCACGAAGGACAGGGCGGCGGACACCATATATTTT. This sequence encodes CASTKDRAADTIYF.

V usage is TRBV29-1 and J usage is TRBJ1-1; TRBD1 is a possible D gene (5 bases). There are 14 residues in the CDR3. Germline V gene lookup returns CDR1 SQVTM and CDR2 ANQGSEA. The CDR3 loop is CGGGMAGSNTEAFF. CDR3 bases: TGCGGTGGGGGGATGGCCGGGTCGAACACTGAAGCTTTCTTT. Full variable domain (remainder filled in from reference TRBV29-1 and TRBJ1-1): SAVISQKPSRDICQRGTSLTIQCQVDSQVTMMFWYRQQPGQSLTLIATANQGSEATYESGFVIDKFPISRPNLTFSTLTVSNMSPEDSSIYLCGGGMAGSNTEAFFGQGTRLTVV.

The rearrangement links TRBV19 to TRBJ2-1, with 7 bases fitting TRBD1. Unmatched junction bases numbered 10, after V lost 5 bases and J lost 9 bases. Germline CDR1 reads LNHDA; CDR2 reads SQIVND (reference sequence). There are 14 residues in the CDR3. The CDR3 DNA is TGTGCCAGTAGTGCCCAGACAGGGTCTCTTGAGCAGTTCTTC. This translates into CASSAQTGSLEQFF.